The T cell receptor (beta chain) described here comes from a study of OX40 agonist ivuxolimab in advanced cancers. Overall study findings and caveats: The mean number of expanded clones was higher in CD8+ T cells than in CD4+.

Trimming pared 1 base from V and 7 bases from J, leaving 14 bases between. CDR1 is SEHNR, CDR2 FQNEAQ, per germline (reference sequence). The CDR3 consists of 15 residues. As for this clone: The antigen is not known.

TCRdb's table, derived via immunoSEQ multiplex PCR, lists solely in-frame clones and lacks some. This sample has 40,000 to 45,000 clones, with about 90% found just once. V usage is TRBV7-9 and J usage is TRBJ1-5; a possible D gene is TRBD1 (6 bases). The origin of this receptor is an adult with an advanced solid tumor such as melanoma, head and neck, liver or kidney cancer. Specimen: CD4+ or CD8+ T cells sorted from blood, collected in a trial of the OX40 agonist ivuxolimab. CDR3: CASSLDGGVSQPQHF. Here the CDR3 DNA reads TGTGCCAGCAGCTTAGACGGGGGCGTCTCGCAGCCCCAGCATTTT.